This T cell receptor beta chain was recorded in a study of blood T cell repertoires in COVID-19. Study-level information: The study drew acute and convalescent COVID-19 samples from the United States, Italy and Spain.

The junction had 7 bases not matched to a gene; V was cut back by 1 base and J by 2 bases. Germline V gene lookup returns CDR1 MNHEY and CDR2 SVGAGI. The CDR3 runs to 16 residues. TCRdb keeps only in-frame clones here, not all; method: immunoSEQ multiplex PCR. This table holds some 70,000 clones, 75% to 85% found once. This TCR was sampled from an elderly man with acute or convalescent COVID-19. The sequencing sample was made of peripheral blood. The genes are TRBV6-5 and TRBJ2-5; 7 bases match TRBD1. The CDR3: CASSYYRQGKQETQYF. The CDR3 bases are TGTGCCAGCAGTTACTACCGACAGGGCAAACAAGAGACCCAGTACTTC.